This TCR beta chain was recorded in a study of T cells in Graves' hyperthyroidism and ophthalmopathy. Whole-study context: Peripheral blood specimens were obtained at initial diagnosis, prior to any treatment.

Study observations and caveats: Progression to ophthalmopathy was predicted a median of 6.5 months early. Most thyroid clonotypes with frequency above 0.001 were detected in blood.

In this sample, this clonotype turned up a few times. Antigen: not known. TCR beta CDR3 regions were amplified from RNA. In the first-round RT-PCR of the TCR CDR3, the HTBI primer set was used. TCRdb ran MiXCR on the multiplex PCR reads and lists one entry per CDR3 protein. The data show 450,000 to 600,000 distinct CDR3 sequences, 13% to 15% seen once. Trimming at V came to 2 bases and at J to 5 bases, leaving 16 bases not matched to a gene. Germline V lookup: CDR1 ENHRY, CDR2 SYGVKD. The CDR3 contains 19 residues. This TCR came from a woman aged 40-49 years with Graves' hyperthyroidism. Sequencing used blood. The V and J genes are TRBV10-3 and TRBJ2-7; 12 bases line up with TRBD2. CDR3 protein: CAISEPTFARLAGDHEQYF. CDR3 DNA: TGTGCCATCAGTGAGCCCACATTTGCACGACTAGCGGGAGACCACGAGCAGTACTTC.